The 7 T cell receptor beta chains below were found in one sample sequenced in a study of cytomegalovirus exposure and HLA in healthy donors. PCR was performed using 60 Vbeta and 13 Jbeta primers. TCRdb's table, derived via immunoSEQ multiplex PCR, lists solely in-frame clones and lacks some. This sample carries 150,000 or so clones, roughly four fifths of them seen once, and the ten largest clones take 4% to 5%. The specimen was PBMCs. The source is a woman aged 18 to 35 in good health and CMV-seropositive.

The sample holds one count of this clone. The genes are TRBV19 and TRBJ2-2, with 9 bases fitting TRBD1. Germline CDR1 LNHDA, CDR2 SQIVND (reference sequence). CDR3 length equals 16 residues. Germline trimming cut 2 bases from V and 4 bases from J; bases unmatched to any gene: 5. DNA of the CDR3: TGTGCCAGTAGTATACCGGGACAGGGAGTCACCGGGGAGCTGTTTTTT. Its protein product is CASSIPGQGVTGELFF.

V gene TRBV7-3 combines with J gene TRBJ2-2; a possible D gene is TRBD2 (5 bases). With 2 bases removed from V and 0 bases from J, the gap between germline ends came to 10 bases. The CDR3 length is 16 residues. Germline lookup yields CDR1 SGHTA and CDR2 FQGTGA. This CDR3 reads CASSLESSSNTGELFF. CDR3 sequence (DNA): TGTGCCAGCAGCTTAGAGTCTAGCTCGAACACCGGGGAGCTGTTTTTT. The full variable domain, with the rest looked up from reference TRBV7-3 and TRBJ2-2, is GAGVSQTPSNKVTEKGKYVELRCDPISGHTALYWYRQSLGQGPEFLIYFQGTGAADDSGLPNDRFFAVRPEGSVSTLKIQRTERGDSAVYLCASSLESSSNTGELFFGEGSRLTVL.

The CDR3 nucleotides are TGTGCCAGCAGCGGCCGGGACAGCTACGAGCAGTACTTC. Protein product: CASSGRDSYEQYF. This sequence joins TRBV5-4 and TRBJ2-7, with 7 bases aligning to TRBD1. V was pared by 4 bases and J by 3 bases, with 4 bases of the junction left unmatched. In germline, CDR1 is SGHNT, CDR2 YYREEE (reference sequence). CDR3 length: 13 amino acids.

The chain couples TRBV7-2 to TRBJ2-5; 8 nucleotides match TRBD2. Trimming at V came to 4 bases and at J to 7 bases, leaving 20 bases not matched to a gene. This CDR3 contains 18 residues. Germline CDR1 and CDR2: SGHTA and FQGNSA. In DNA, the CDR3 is TGTGCCAGCAGCTCAATATCGGCATTGGCGGGGGGCGGGGGGACCCAGTACTTC. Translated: CASSSISALAGGGGTQYF.

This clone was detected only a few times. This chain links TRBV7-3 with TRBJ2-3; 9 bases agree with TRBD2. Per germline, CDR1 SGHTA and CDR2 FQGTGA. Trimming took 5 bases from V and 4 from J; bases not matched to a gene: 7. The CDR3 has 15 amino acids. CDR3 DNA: TGTGCCAGCAGCCCGCGGGGGGGCAACGCAGATACGCAGTATTTT. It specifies CASSPRGGNADTQYF.

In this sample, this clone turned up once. For the CDR3, the DNA is TGTGCCAGTGAAGCCAGGCATAGCACAGATACGCAGTATTTT. Translating gives CASEARHSTDTQYF. The chain combines TRBV9 with TRBJ2-3; D is ambiguous. This CDR3 contains 14 residues. V was pared by 8 bases and J by 0 bases, with 13 bases between. The germline gives CDR1 SGDLS, CDR2 YYNGEE.

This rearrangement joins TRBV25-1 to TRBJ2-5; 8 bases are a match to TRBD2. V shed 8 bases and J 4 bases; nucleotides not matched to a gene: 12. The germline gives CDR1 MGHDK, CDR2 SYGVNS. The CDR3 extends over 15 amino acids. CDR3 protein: CASYNSGLGRETQYF. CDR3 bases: TGTGCCAGCTACAACTCGGGACTAGGCCGAGAGACCCAGTACTTC.